This T cell receptor beta chain was identified during a study of Graves' ophthalmopathy and Graves' hyperthyroidism. The study's findings and limits: Blood contained most expanded thyroid clonotypes exceeding 0.001 frequency.

This clonotype appeared many times. Its antigen remains unknown. Ophthalmopathy cases showed moderate-to-severe activity, scoring CAS ≥3 and NOSPECS ≥4, with duration under 3 months. PBMCs were isolated from a roughly 10 ml sample of fresh peripheral blood. V lost 3 bases to trimming and J lost 6 bases, with 12 bases between them. The germline gives CDR1 MNHNS, CDR2 SASEGT. The CDR3 is made up of 14 amino acids. As the template, RNA transcripts were used to amplify TCR beta CDR3 regions. Investigators did first-round RT-PCR with HTBI primers, then second-round multiplex PCR. Each CDR3 protein is one row after TCRdb ran MiXCR on the multiplex PCR reads. The repertoire holds approximately 460,000 distinct CDR3 sequences, with roughly 14% as singletons.

Sequencing used blood. The TCR comes from a woman in her thirties with Graves' ophthalmopathy. The chain uses TRBV6-1 and TRBJ1-5; D uncertain. The CDR3 DNA reads TGTGCCAGCAGTGACCCCGGGGTCGGTCAGCCCCAGCATTTT. Translating gives CASSDPGVGQPQHF.